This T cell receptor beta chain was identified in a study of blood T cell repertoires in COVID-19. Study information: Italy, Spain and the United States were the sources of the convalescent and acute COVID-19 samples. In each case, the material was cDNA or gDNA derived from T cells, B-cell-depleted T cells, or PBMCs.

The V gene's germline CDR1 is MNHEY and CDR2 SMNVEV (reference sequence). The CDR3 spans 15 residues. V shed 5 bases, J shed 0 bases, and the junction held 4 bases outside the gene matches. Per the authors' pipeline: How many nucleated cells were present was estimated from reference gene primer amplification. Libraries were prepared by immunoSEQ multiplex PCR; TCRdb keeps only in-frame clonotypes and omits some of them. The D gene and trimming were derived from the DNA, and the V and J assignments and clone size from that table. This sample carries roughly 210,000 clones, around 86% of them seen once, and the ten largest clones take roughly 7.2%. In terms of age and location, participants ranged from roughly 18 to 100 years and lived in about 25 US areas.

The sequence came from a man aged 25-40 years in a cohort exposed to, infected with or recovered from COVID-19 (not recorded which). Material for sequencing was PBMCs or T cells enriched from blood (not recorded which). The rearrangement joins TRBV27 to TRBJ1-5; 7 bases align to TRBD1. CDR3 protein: CASSTGQYSNQPQHF. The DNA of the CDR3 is TGTGCCAGCAGTACGGGACAGTATAGCAATCAGCCCCAGCATTTT.